Reported below is one TCR beta chain. What it binds is unknown. Study conclusions and caveats: Tumor Treg TCRs overlapped most with tumor naive CD4+ cells. In terms of TCR gene usage, tumor memory CD4+ T cells clustered together with blood and lymph node memory CD4+ cells, as well as with lymph node naive CD4+ cells.

The length of the CDR3 is 18 residues. The V and J ends lost 1 base and 2 bases respectively, with 21 bases between them. Germline V gene lookup returns CDR1 SGHKS and CDR2 YYEKEE (reference sequence). Semi-nested PCR with Nested Universal Primer A followed constant-region reverse priming of full-length variable regions. TCRdb re-analysed the 5' RACE reads in MiXCR, keeping a single row per CDR3 protein. Of tens of thousands of distinct CDR3 sequences listed, less than 35% are singletons. Memory CD4+ T cells were sorted as CD4+CD45RO+CD25- cells. V usage is TRBV5-5 and J usage is TRBJ1-2; D is perhaps TRBD1 (6 bases). The sequencing sample was made of memory CD4+ T cells sorted from a lymph node. The subset: memory CD4+ T cells, CD4+CD45RO+CD25-. The receptor was isolated from a female donor with breast cancer. CDR3 nucleotides: TGTGCCAGCAGCTTGAATCTTGTCGGGGGCGACAGAAACTATGGCTACACCTTC. Protein product: CASSLNLVGGDRNYGYTF.